One sample yielded the 20 T cell receptor beta chains listed below, sequenced in a study of T cells in localized non-small cell lung cancer. Sequencing was performed with immunoSEQ multiplex PCR; in TCRdb, only in-frame clones are kept and a portion is missing. Here the sample spans roughly 30,000 clones, around 94% being singletons. The input for sequencing was peripheral blood, taken before any cancer treatment. The receptors stem from a woman aged 40 to 75 with stage I lung adenocarcinoma.

The chain joins TRBV18 to TRBJ1-1; 8 bases are shared with TRBD1. The trim removed 3 bases at V and 3 bases at J, leaving 6 bases unmatched. This CDR3 has 15 residues. Germline V lookup: CDR1 KGHSH, CDR2 LQKENI. The DNA of the CDR3 is TGTGCCAGCTCACCGACAGGGGCGCGGGACACTGAAGCTTTCTTT. Translating it yields CASSPTGARDTEAFF.

The V call is TRBV5-1, the J call TRBJ2-7; D is possibly TRBD2 (5 bases). Germline V gene data show CDR1 as SGHRS and CDR2 as YFSETQ. Trimming took 5 bases from V and 3 from J, leaving 15 bases between them. There are 14 residues in the CDR3. CDR3 bases: TGCGCCAGCAGGGAGGAGAGAGGAGGCTACGAGCAGTACTTC. It translates to CASREERGGYEQYF.

J is TRBJ1-2 and V is TRBV28; 8 bases fit TRBD1. Germline CDR1 MDHEN, CDR2 SYDVKM. V shed 1 base, J shed 8 bases, and the junction held 9 bases outside the gene matches. CDR3 length: 15 amino acids. The CDR3 DNA sequence: TGTGCCAGCAGTTTATATGGGCAGGGGGCACGGGGCTACACCTTC. Translated, it gives CASSLYGQGARGYTF.

This chain uses TRBV5-6 with TRBJ1-6, with TRBD1 identical over 8 bases. CDR3 length: 17 residues. The trim removed 4 bases at V and 0 bases at J, leaving 6 bases unmatched. CDR1 is SGHDT and CDR2 is YYEEEE in the germline V gene. The CDR3 loop reads CASSQGQASSYNSPLHF. The CDR3 DNA sequence: TGTGCCAGCAGCCAGGGACAGGCGTCCTCCTATAATTCACCCCTCCACTTT.

The chain carries TRBV7-9 and TRBJ1-3, with D uncertain. V lost 1 base to trimming and J lost 5 bases, with 24 bases between them. The CDR3 runs 19 residues. Germline lookup yields CDR1 SEHNR and CDR2 FQNEAQ (reference sequence). The chain's CDR3 is CASSLEAFGIGPGRNTIYF. Written as DNA, the CDR3 is TGTGCCAGCAGCTTAGAGGCATTTGGGATAGGCCCCGGCCGAAACACCATATATTTT.

Note on this clone: At one of its ends the junction is not consistent with the germline gene, which may arise from a read error. The rearrangement links TRBV5-4 to TRBJ1-2; D might be TRBD1 (5 bases). The CDR3 has 13 amino acids. Germline V gene data show CDR1 as SGHNT and CDR2 as YYREEE (reference sequence). For the CDR3, the DNA is TGTGCCAGCAGTTTGGACAAAAACTATGGCTACACCTTC. As protein: CASSLDKNYGYTF.

The chain joins TRBV5-1 to TRBJ1-1, with 12 nucleotides matching TRBD1. Germline CDR1 is SGHRS and CDR2 is YFSETQ. The V gene end was trimmed by 4 bases and the J gene end by 4 bases; junction bases not matched to a gene: 8. The CDR3 is 16 residues long. DNA of the CDR3: TGCGCCAGCAGCCCCGGGACAGGGGGCGCCGGCACTGAAGCTTTCTTT. Its protein is CASSPGTGGAGTEAFF.

This clone was observed a single time. This sequence joins TRBV5-1 and TRBJ2-1; D is perhaps TRBD1 or TRBD2 (9 bases each). In germline, CDR1 is SGHRS, CDR2 YFSETQ. The CDR3 has 17 amino acids. V lost 1 base and J lost 4, with 18 bases in between. The CDR3 protein is CASSLRGGDREYNEQFF. In DNA, the CDR3 is TGCGCCAGCAGCTTGCGCGGGGGGGACAGGGAATACAATGAGCAGTTCTTC.

The chain joins TRBV27 to TRBJ1-1, with D possibly being TRBD1 (5 bases). Germline V gives CDR1 MNHEY, CDR2 SMNVEV (reference sequence). The CDR3 covers 15 residues. Trimming shortened V by 8 bases and J by 4 bases, and 20 bases separated the two germline ends. This chain's CDR3 is CASRGAEPTFTEAFF. The CDR3 DNA sequence: TGTGCCAGCCGAGGGGCAGAACCCACCTTCACTGAAGCTTTCTTT.

The chain recombines TRBV19 with TRBJ2-2, with TRBD1 as a possible D gene (5 bases). The CDR3 covers 16 residues. Trimming took 6 bases from V and 0 from J, leaving 14 bases between them. Per the germline V gene, CDR1 is LNHDA and CDR2 is SQIVND (reference sequence). Here the CDR3 reads CASSIRWGANTGELFF. CDR3 in DNA: TGTGCCAGTAGCATAAGATGGGGCGCGAACACCGGGGAGCTGTTTTTT.

The V gene is TRBV4-3, the J gene TRBJ2-1; no firm D call. The CDR3 runs 16 residues. V gave up 0 bases and J gave up 4 bases, with 13 bases separating them. Germline V gene lookup returns CDR1 LGHNA and CDR2 YSLEER. The CDR3 region is CASSQDLSDGYNEQFF. The CDR3 DNA follows: TGCGCCAGCAGCCAAGACCTGTCAGACGGTTACAATGAGCAGTTCTTC.

V usage is TRBV7-8 and J usage is TRBJ2-7, with 9 bases matching TRBD1. The CDR3 loop spans 14 amino acids. Losses at the gene ends were 1 base for V and 6 bases for J; bases not matched to a gene: 4. CDR1 is SGHVS, CDR2 FQNEAQ, per germline. CDR3 protein: CASSLVRQGVEQYF. For the CDR3, the DNA is TGTGCCAGCAGCTTAGTTAGACAGGGGGTCGAGCAGTACTTC.

The chain recombines TRBV4-3 with TRBJ1-1, with TRBD1 matching over 10 bases. V lost 0 bases to trimming and J lost 6 bases; unmatched junction nucleotides: 13. This CDR3 spans 18 amino acids. Germline V gene lookup returns CDR1 LGHNA and CDR2 YSLEER. For the CDR3, the DNA is TGCGCCAGCAGCCAAGAAGAAGGGACAGGGGCTGTAAGCGCTGAAGCTTTCTTT. The encoded protein is CASSQEEGTGAVSAEAFF.

This chain links TRBV28 with TRBJ2-7; D ambiguous. V was cut by 2 bases and J by 3 bases, with 5 bases left in between. This CDR3 spans 12 amino acids. In germline, CDR1 is MDHEN, CDR2 SYDVKM. The CDR3 loop is CASSLVGYEQYF. CDR3 DNA: TGTGCCAGCAGTTTAGTCGGCTACGAGCAGTACTTC. The full variable domain, with the rest looked up from reference TRBV28 and TRBJ2-7, is DVKVTQSSRYLVKRTGEKVFLECVQDMDHENMFWYRQDPGLGLRLIYFSYDVKMKEKGDIPEGYSVSREKKERFSLILESASTNQTSMYLCASSLVGYEQYFGPGTRLTVT.

The chain recombines TRBV7-8 with TRBJ1-1; D is undetermined. CDR1 is SGHVS, CDR2 FQNEAQ, per germline. The CDR3 runs to 13 residues. V was clipped by 2 bases and J by 6 bases, with 10 bases between them. CDR3 in amino acids: CASSLSGSAEAFF. The CDR3, as DNA: TGTGCCAGCAGCTTATCGGGAAGCGCTGAAGCTTTCTTT.

V and J are TRBV7-9 and TRBJ2-7; D is ambiguous. V lost 0 bases and J 7 bases, leaving 7 bases between the germline ends. The CDR3 extends over 12 amino acids. Germline CDR1 reads SEHNR; CDR2 reads FQNEAQ (reference sequence). Here the CDR3 reads CASSLAHREQYF. CDR3 bases: TGTGCCAGCAGCTTAGCGCATCGGGAGCAGTACTTC.

The chain joins TRBV28 to TRBJ1-5, with D unresolved. Germline V gene data show CDR1 as MDHEN and CDR2 as SYDVKM. V lost 8 bases, J lost 2 bases, and 7 bases lay in between. CDR3 size: 12 residues. CDR3 sequence: CASDAGNQPQHF. CDR3 bases: TGTGCCAGCGATGCAGGCAATCAGCCCCAGCATTTT.

This chain joins TRBV14 and TRBJ1-2, with D possibly being TRBD1 (5 bases). The V gene lost 0 bases and the J gene lost 8 bases, with 22 bases spanning the gap. The CDR3 spans 17 residues. Germline lookup yields CDR1 SGHDN and CDR2 FVKESK. The CDR3 loop reads CASSQDRTGPGGEGYTF. The CDR3 DNA reads TGTGCCAGCAGCCAAGATAGGACGGGACCGGGTGGAGAAGGCTACACCTTC.

The V gene is TRBV6-1, the J gene TRBJ2-5; possibly TRBD1 for D (7 bases). V lost 3 bases, J lost 5 bases, and 16 bases lay in between. The CDR3 has 15 amino acids. Germline CDR1 and CDR2: MNHNS and SASEGT. For the CDR3, the DNA is TGTGCCAGCAGTGACGCCCAGGGGGGAGGCGAGACCCAGTACTTC. Encoded protein: CASSDAQGGGETQYF.

This sequence joins TRBV18 and TRBJ1-4; no definite D call. The CDR3 length is 14 residues. Trimming pared 4 bases from V and 4 bases from J, leaving 10 bases between. Germline V CDR1 and CDR2: KGHSH, LQKENI. The CDR3: CASSHGFLNEKLFF. For the CDR3, the DNA is TGTGCCAGCTCACATGGATTCCTTAATGAAAAACTGTTTTTT.